This T cell receptor (delta chain) was profiled in a study of gamma-delta T cells after stem cell transplantation. TCRdb made new clone calls on the RT-PCR reads using CATT. Altogether 2,000 to 2,500 delta-chain clones are present, about 4.2% being singletons, with the ten largest covering about 33%. The CDR3 extends over 20 amino acids. CDR1 is GEAIGNYY and CDR2 is EKD in the germline V gene. The sample holds a few counts of this clone. Only one base separates this from a far larger clonotype, so it likely reflects a read error. Input material: gamma-delta T cells. This chain connects TRDV2 to TRDJ1, with D tentatively TRDD2 or TRDD3 (5 bases each). The source of this sequence is a human donor. It is not recorded whose cells these are; they may come from a transplant donor. Here the CDR3 reads CACDSLASGDTVPYTDTLIF. Here the CDR3 DNA reads TGTGCCTGTGACTCCCTTGCGTCTGGCGATACAGTCCCCTACACCGATACACTCATCTTT.